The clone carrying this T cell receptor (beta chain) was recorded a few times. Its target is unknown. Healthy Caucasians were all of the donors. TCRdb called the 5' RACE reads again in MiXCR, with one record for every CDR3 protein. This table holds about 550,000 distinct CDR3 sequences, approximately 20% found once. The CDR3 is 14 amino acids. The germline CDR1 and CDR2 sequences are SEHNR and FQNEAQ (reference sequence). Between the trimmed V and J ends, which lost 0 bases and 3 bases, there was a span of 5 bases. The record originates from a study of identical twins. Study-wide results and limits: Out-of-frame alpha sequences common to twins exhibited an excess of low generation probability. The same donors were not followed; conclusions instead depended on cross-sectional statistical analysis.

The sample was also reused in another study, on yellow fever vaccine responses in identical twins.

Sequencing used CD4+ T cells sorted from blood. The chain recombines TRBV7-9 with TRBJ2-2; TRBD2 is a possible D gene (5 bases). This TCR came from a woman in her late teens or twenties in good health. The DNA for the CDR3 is TGTGCCAGCAGCTTAGCGCGGGACACCGGGGAGCTGTTTTTT. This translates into CASSLARDTGELFF.